This T cell receptor (beta chain) was retrieved from a study of CD8+ T cells in alopecia areata. Whole-study context: Severity among treated patients was scored by the percentage of scalp area affected.

The CDR3 extends over 14 amino acids. The trim removed 6 bases at V and 3 bases at J, leaving 7 bases unmatched. CDR1 is LNHDA and CDR2 is SQIVND in the germline V gene (reference sequence). Regarding treatment: oral pan-JAK inhibitor, 5-10 mg twice daily. Sequencing relied on a cDNA template that was reverse transcribed from extracted RNA. The table came from immunoSEQ multiplex PCR; TCRdb's copy has only in-frame clones and leaves some out. The sample carries more than 200,000 clones, 40% to 45% recorded once. The sample consisted of CD4+ T cells sorted from blood, taken at approximately week 37, from a patient treated with tofacitinib. The source of this sequence is a human donor with alopecia areata. J is TRBJ1-2 and V is TRBV19, with 7 bases identical to TRBD1. This CDR3 reads CASSTTGVDYGYTF. The DNA of the CDR3 is TGTGCCAGTAGCACAACAGGGGTGGACTATGGCTACACCTTC.